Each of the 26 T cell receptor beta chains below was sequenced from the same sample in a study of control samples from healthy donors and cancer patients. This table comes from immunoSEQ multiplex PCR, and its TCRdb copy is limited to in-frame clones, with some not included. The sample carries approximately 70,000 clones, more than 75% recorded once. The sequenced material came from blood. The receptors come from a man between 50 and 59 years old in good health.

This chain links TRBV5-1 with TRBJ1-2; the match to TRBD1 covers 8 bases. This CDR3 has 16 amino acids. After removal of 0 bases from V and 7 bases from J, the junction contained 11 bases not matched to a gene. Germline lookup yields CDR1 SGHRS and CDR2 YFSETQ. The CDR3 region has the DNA TGCGCCAGCAGCTTGGGTGTTTGGCAGGGGGCGTCTGGCTACACCTTC. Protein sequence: CASSLGVWQGASGYTF.

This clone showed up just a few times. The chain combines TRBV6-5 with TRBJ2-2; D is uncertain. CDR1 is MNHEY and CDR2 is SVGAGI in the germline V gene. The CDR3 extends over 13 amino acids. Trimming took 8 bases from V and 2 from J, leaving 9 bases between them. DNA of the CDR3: TGTGCCAGCGTTGCGCCTAACACCGGGGAGCTGTTTTTT. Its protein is CASVAPNTGELFF.

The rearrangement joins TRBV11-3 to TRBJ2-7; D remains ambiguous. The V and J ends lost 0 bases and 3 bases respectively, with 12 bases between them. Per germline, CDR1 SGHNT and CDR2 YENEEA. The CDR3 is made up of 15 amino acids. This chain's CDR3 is CASSLERTLNYEQYF. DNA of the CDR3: TGTGCCAGCAGCTTAGAGAGGACGCTAAACTACGAGCAGTACTTC.

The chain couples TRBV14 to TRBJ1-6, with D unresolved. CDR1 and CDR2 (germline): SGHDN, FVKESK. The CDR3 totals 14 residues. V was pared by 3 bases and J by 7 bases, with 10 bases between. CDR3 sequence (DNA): TGTGCCAGCAGCCAGACGACGGGGAATTCACCCCTCCACTTT. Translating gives CASSQTTGNSPLHF.

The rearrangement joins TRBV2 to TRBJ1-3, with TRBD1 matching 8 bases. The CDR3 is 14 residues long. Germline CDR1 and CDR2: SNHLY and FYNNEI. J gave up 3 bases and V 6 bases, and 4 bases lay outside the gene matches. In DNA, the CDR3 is TGTGCCAGCAGGAGGACAGGGCATGGAAACACCATATATTTT. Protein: CASRRTGHGNTIYF. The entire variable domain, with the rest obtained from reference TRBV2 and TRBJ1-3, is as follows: EPEVTQTPSHQVTQMGQEVILRCVPISNHLYFYWYRQILGQKVEFLVSFYNNEISEKSEIFDDQFSVERPDGSNFTLKIRSTKLEDSAMYFCASRRTGHGNTIYFGEGSWLTVV.

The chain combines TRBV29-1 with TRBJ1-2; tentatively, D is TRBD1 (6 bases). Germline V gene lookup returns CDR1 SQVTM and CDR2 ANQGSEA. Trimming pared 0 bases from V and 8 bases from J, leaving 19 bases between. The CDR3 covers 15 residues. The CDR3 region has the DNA TGCAGCGTTGAAGAGCAGAGGTGGGGGGCGGGAGGCTACACCTTC. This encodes CSVEEQRWGAGGYTF.

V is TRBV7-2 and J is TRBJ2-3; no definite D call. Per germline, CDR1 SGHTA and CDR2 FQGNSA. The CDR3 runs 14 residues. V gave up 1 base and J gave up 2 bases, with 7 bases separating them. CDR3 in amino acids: CASSLGYNTDTQYF. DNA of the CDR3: TGTGCCAGCAGCTTAGGCTATAACACAGATACGCAGTATTTT.

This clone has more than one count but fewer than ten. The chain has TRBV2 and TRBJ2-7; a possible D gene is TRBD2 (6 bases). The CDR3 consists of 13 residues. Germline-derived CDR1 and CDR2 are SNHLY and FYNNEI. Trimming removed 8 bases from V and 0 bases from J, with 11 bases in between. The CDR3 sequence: CASSRTTSYEQYF. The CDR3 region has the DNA TGTGCCAGCTCCCGGACTACCTCCTACGAGCAGTACTTC. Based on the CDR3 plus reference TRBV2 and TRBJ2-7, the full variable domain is EPEVTQTPSHQVTQMGQEVILRCVPISNHLYFYWYRQILGQKVEFLVSFYNNEISEKSEIFDDQFSVERPDGSNFTLKIRSTKLEDSAMYFCASSRTTSYEQYFGPGTRLTVT.

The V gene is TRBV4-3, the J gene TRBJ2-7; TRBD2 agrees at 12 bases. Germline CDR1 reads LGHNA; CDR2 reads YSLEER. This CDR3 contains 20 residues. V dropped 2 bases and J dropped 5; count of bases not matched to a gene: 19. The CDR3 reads CASSQNSTRASGRASNEQYF. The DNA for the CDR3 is TGCGCCAGCAGCCAAAATTCGACTCGGGCTAGCGGGAGGGCCTCTAACGAGCAGTACTTC.

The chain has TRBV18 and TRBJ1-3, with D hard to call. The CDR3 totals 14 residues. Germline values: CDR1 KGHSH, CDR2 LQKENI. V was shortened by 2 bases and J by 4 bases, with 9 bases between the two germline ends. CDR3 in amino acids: CASSPGVAGNTIYF. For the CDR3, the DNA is TGTGCCAGCTCACCAGGGGTGGCCGGAAACACCATATATTTT. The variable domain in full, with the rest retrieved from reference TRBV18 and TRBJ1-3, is NAGVMQNPRHLVRRRGQEARLRCSPMKGHSHVYWYRQLPEEGLKFMVYLQKENIIDESGMPKERFSAEFPKEGPSILRIQQVVRGDSAAYFCASSPGVAGNTIYFGEGSWLTVV.

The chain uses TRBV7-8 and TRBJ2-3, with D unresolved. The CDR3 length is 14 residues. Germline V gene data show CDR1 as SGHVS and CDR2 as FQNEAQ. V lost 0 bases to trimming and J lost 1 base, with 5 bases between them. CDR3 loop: CASSLAPGTDTQYF. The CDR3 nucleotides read TGTGCCAGCAGCTTAGCGCCCGGCACAGATACGCAGTATTTT.

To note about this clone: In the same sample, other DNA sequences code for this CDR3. CDR3 residues: CATSDSGQGEKLFF. In nucleotides, the CDR3 is TGTGCCACCAGTGATTCCGGCCAGGGGGAAAAACTGTTTTTT. This rearrangement joins TRBV24-1 to TRBJ1-4; perhaps TRBD1 as D (6 bases). This CDR3 region has 14 residues. The V and J ends lost 2 bases and 8 bases respectively, with 11 bases between them. Germline assignment: CDR1 KGHDR and CDR2 SFDVKD.

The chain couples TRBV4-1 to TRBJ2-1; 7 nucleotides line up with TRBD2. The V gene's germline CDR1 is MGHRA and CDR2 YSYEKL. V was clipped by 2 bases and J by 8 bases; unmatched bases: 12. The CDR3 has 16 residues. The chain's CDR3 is CASSQLPKTSDDEQFF. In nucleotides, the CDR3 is TGCGCCAGCAGCCAACTTCCAAAAACTAGCGACGATGAGCAGTTCTTC.

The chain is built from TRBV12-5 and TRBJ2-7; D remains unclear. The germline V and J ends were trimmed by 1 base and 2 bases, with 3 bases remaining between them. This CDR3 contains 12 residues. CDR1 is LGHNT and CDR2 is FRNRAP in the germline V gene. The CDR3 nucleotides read TGTGCTAGTGGTTTGGGAACCTACGAGCAGTACTTC. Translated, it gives CASGLGTYEQYF.

The CDR3 DNA reads as TGTGCTAGTGGTTTGGTAGAGACCCAGTACTTC. This sequence encodes CASGLVETQYF. The chain uses TRBV12-5 and TRBJ2-5, with D unclear. The germline V gene encodes CDR1 LGHNT and CDR2 FRNRAP. The CDR3 covers 11 residues. Trimming cost V 0 bases and J 4 bases, with 0 bases left between them.

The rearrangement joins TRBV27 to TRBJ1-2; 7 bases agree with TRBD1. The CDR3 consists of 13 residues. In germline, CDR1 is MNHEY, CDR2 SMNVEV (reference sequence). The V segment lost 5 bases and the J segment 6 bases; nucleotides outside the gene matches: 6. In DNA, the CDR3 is TGTGCCAGCAGTCAGAGACAGGGTGATGGCTACACCTTC. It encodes CASSQRQGDGYTF.

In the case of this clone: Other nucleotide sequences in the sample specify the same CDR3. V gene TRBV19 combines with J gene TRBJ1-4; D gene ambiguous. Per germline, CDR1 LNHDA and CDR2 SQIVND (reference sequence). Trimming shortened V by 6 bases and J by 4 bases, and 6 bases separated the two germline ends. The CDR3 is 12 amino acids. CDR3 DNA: TGTGCCAGTAGGCGGTTTAATGAAAAACTGTTTTTT. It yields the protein CASRRFNEKLFF.

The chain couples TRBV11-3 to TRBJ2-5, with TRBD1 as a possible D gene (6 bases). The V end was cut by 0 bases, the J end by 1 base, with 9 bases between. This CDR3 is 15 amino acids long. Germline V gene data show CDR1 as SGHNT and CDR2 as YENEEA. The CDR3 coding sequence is TGTGCCAGCAGCTTAGATTTGACAGGCCAAGAGACCCAGTACTTC. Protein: CASSLDLTGQETQYF.

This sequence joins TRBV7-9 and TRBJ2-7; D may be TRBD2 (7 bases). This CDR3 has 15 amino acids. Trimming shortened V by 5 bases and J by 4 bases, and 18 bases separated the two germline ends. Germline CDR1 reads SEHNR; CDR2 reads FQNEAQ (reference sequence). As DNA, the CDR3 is TGTGCCAGCAGCAGGGGGGGAGTCAGCGGGTACGAGCAGTACTTC. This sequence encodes CASSRGGVSGYEQYF. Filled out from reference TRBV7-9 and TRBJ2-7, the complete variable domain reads DTGVSQNPRHKITKRGQNVTFRCDPISEHNRLYWYRQTLGQGPEFLTYFQNEAQLEKSRLLSDRFSAERPKGSFSTLEIQRTEQGDSAMYLCASSRGGVSGYEQYFGPGTRLTVT.

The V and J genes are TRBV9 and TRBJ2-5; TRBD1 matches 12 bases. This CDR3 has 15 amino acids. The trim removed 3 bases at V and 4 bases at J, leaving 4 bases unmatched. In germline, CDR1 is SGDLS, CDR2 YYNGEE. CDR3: CASSGGTGGTETQYF. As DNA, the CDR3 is TGTGCCAGCAGCGGGGGGACAGGGGGCACAGAGACCCAGTACTTC.

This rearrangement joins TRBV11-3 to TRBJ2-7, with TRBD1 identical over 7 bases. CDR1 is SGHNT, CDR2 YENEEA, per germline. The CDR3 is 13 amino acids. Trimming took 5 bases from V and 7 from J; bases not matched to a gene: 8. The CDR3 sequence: CASSRKPTGEQYF. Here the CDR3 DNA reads TGTGCCAGCAGCCGTAAACCGACAGGGGAGCAGTACTTC.

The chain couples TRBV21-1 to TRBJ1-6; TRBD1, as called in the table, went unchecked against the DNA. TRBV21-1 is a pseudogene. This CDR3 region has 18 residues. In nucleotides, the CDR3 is TGTGCCAGCAGAACCTCCAGGGACAGGGGTTTCGGTAATTCACCCCTCCACTTT. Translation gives CASRTSRDRGFGNSPLHF.

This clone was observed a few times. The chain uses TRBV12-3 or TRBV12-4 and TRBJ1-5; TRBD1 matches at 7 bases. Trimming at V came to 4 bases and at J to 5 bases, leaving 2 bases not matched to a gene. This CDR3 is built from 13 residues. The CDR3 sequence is CASSWDSYQPQHF. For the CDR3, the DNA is TGTGCCAGCAGTTGGGACAGTTATCAGCCCCAGCATTTT.

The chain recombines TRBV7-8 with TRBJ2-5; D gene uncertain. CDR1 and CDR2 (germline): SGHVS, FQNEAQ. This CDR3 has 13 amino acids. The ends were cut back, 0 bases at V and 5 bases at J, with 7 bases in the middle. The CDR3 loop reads CASSLAISETQYF. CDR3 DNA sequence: TGTGCCAGCAGCTTAGCGATATCGGAGACCCAGTACTTC.

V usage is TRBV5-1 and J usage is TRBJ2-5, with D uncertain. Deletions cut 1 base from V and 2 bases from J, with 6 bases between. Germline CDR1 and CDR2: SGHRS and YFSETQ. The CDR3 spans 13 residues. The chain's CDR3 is CASSLLVQETQYF. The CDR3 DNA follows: TGCGCCAGCAGCTTGCTTGTTCAAGAGACCCAGTACTTC.

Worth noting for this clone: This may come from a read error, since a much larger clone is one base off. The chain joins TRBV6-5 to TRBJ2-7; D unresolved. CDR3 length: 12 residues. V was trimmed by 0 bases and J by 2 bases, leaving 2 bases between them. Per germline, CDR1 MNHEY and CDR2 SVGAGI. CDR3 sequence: CASSYSPYEQYF. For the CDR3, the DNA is TGTGCCAGCAGTTACTCGCCCTACGAGCAGTACTTC.